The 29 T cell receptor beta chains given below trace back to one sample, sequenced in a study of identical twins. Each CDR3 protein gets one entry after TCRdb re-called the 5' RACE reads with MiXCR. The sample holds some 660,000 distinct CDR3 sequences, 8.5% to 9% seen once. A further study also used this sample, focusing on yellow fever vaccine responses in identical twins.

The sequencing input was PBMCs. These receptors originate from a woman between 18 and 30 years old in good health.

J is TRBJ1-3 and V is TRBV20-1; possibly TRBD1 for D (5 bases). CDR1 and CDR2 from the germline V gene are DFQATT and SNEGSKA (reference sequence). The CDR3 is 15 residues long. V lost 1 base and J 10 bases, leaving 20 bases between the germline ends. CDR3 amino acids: CSARAIGLGVETIYF. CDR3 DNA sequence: TGCAGTGCTAGAGCCATCGGACTGGGGGTTGAAACCATATATTTT.

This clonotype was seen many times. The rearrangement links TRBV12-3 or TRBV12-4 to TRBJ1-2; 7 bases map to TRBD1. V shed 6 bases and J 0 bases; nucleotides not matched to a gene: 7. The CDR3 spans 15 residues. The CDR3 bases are TGTGCCAGCAGGCAAGGGACAGCCTCTAACTATGGCTACACCTTC. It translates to CASRQGTASNYGYTF.

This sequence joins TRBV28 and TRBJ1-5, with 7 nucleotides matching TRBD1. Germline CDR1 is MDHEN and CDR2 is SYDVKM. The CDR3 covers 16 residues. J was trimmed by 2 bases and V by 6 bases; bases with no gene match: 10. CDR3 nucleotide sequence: TGTGCCAGCAGCCAGGACAGGTTGATTGGCAATCAGCCCCAGCATTTT. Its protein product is CASSQDRLIGNQPQHF.

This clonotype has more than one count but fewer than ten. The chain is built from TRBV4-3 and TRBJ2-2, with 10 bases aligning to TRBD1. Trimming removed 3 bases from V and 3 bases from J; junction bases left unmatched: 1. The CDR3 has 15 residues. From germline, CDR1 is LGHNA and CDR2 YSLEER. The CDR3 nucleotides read TGCGCCAGCAGCCAGGACAGGGGGTACACCGGGGAGCTGTTTTTT. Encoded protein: CASSQDRGYTGELFF.

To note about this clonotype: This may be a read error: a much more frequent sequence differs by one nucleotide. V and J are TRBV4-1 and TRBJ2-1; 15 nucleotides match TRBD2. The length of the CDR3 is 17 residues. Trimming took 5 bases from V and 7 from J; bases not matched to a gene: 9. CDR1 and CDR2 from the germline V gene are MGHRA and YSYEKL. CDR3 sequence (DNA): TGCGCCAGCAGCTCTGGACTAGCGGGAGGGCCTGGGAATGAGCAGTTCTTC. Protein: CASSSGLAGGPGNEQFF.

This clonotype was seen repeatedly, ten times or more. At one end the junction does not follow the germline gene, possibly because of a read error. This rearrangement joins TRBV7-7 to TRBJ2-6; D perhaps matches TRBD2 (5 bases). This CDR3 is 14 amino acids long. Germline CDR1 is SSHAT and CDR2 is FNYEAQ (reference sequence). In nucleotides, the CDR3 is TGTGCTAGCAGCTCCGGAGGTGGGGCCAACGTCCTGACTTTC. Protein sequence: CASSSGGGANVLTF.

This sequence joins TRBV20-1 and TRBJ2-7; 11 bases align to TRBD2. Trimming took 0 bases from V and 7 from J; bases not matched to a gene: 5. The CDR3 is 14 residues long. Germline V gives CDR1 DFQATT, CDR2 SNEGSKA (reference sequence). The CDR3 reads CSARDSSGRVEQYF. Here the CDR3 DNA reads TGCAGTGCTAGAGATAGTAGCGGGAGGGTTGAGCAGTACTTC.

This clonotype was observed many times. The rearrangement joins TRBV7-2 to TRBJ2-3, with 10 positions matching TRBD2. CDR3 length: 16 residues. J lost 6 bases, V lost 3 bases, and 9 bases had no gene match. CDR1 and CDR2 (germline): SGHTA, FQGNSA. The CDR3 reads CASSFFSGGLGDTQYF. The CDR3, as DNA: TGTGCCAGCAGCTTCTTTAGCGGGGGGCTTGGGGATACGCAGTATTTT.

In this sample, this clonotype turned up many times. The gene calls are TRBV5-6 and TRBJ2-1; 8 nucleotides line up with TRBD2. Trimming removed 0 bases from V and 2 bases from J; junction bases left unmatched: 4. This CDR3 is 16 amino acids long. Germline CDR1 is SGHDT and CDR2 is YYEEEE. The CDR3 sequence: CASSLVRGGPYNEQFF. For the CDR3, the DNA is TGTGCCAGCAGCTTGGTCCGGGGGGGGCCCTACAATGAGCAGTTCTTC.

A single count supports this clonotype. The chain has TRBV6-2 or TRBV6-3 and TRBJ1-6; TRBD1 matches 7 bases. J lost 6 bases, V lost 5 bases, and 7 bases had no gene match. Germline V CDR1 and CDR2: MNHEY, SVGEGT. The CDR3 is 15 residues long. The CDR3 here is CASSHEGAGNSPLHF. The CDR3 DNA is TGTGCCAGCAGTCACGAGGGGGCCGGTAATTCACCCCTCCACTTT.

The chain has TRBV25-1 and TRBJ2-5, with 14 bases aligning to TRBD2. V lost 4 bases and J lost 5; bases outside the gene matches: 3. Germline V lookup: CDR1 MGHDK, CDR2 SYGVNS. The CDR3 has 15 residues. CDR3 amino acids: CASSAWTSGGETQYF. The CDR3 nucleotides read TGTGCCAGCAGTGCCTGGACTAGCGGGGGGGAGACCCAGTACTTC.

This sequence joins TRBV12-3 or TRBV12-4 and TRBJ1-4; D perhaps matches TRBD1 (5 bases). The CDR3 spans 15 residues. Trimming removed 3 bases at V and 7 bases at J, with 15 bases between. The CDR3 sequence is CASSFGRDGAEKLFF. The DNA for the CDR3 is TGTGCCAGCAGTTTTGGCAGGGACGGGGCTGAAAAACTGTTTTTT.

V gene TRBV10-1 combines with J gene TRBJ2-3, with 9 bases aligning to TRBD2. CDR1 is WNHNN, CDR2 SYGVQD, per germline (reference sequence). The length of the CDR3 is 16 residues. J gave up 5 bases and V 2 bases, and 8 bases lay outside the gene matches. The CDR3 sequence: CASSEMPSGTLDTQYF. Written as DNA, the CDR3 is TGCGCCAGCAGTGAGATGCCTAGCGGGACCCTAGATACGCAGTATTTT.

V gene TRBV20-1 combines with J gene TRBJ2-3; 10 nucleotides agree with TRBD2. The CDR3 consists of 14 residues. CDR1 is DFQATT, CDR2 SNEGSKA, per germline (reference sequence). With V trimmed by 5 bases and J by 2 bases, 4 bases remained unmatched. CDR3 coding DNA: TGCAGTGCTCGAGCGGGAGGGCCCACAGATACGCAGTATTTT. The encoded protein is CSARAGGPTDTQYF.

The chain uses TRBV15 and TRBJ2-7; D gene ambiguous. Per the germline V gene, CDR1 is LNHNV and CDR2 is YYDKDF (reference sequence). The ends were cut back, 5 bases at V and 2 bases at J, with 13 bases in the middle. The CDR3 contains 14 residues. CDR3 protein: CATSLTAHTYEQYF. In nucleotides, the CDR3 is TGTGCCACCAGCCTCACAGCGCACACCTACGAGCAGTACTTC.

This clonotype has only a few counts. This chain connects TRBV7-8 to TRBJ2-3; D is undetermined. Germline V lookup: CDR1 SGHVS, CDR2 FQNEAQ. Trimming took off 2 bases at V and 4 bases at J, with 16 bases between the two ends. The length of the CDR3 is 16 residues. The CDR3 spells CASSLPPLAGADTQYF. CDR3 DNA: TGTGCCAGCAGCTTACCGCCGCTGGCAGGTGCAGATACGCAGTATTTT. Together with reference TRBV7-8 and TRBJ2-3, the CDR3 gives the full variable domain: GAGVSQSPRYKVAKRGQDVALRCDPISGHVSLFWYQQALGQGPEFLTYFQNEAQLDKSGLPSDRFFAERPEGSVSTLKIQRTQQEDSAVYLCASSLPPLAGADTQYFGPGTRLTVL.

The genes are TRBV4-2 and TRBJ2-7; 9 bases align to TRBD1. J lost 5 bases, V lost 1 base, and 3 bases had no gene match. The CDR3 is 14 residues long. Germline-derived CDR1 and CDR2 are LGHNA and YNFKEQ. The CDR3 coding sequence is TGTGCCAGCAGCCAAGGACGGACAGGGGACGAGCAGTACTTC. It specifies CASSQGRTGDEQYF.

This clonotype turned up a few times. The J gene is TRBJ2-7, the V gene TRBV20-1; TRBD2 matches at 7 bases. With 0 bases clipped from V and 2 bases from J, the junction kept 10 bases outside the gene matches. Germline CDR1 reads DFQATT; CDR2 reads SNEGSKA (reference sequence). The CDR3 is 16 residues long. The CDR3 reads CSARDFLAGDPYEQYF. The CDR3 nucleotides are TGCAGTGCTAGAGATTTTTTGGCGGGAGACCCCTACGAGCAGTACTTC.

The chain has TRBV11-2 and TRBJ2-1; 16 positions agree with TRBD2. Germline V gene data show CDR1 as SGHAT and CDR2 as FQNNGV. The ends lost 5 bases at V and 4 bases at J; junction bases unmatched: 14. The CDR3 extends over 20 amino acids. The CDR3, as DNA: TGTGCCAGCAGCCCATCCGTGGGACTAGCGGGAGGGCCGAGGTACAATGAGCAGTTCTTC. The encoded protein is CASSPSVGLAGGPRYNEQFF.

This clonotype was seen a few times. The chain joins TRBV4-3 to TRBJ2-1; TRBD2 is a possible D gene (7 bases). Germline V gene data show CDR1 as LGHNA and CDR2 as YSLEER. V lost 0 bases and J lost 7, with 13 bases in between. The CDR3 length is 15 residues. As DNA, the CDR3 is TGCGCCAGCAGCCAAGACTGGACTAGGGGGAATGAGCAGTTCTTC. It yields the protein CASSQDWTRGNEQFF.

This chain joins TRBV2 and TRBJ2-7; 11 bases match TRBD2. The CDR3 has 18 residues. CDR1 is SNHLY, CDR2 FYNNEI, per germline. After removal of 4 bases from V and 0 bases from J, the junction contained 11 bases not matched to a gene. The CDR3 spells CASSGERLAGGSSYEQYF. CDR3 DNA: TGTGCCAGCAGTGGGGAGAGGCTAGCGGGAGGTTCCTCCTACGAGCAGTACTTC.

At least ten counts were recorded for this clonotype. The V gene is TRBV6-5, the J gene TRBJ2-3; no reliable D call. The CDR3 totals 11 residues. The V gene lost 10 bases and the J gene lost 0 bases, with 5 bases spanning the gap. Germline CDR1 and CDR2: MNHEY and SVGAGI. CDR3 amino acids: CATTSTDTQYF. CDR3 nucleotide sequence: TGTGCCACCACTAGCACAGATACGCAGTATTTT.

The CDR3 region is CATQRQGAGDTQYF. In DNA, the CDR3 is TGTGCCACCCAAAGACAGGGGGCCGGAGATACGCAGTATTTT. The V and J genes are TRBV19 and TRBJ2-3; TRBD1 aligns across 10 bases. This CDR3 spans 14 amino acids. V trimming: 10 bases; J trimming: 5 bases; junction bases outside the gene matches: 9. The germline V gene has CDR1 LNHDA and CDR2 SQIVND (reference sequence).

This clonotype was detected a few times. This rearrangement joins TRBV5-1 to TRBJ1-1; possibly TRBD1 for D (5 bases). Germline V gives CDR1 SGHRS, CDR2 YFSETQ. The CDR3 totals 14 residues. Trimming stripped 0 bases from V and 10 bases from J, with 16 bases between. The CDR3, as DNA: TGCGCCAGCAGCTTGGAAATAAGGGGTTCGGTAGCTTTCTTT. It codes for CASSLEIRGSVAFF.

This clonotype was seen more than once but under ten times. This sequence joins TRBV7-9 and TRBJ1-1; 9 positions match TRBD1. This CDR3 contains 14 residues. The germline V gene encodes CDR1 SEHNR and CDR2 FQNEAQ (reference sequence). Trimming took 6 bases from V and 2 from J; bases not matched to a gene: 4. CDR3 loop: CASRRGQGNTEAFF. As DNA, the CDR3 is TGTGCCAGCAGACGGGGACAGGGTAACACTGAAGCTTTCTTT. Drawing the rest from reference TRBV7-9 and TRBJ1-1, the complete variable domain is DTGVSQNPRHKITKRGQNVTFRCDPISEHNRLYWYRQTLGQGPEFLTYFQNEAQLEKSRLLSDRFSAERPKGSFSTLEIQRTEQGDSAMYLCASRRGQGNTEAFFGQGTRLTVV.

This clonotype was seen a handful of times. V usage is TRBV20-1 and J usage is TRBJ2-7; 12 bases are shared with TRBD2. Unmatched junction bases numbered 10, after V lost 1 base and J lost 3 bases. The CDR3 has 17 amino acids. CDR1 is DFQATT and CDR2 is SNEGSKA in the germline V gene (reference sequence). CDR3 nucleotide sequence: TGCAGTGCTAGAGGTAGCGGACTAGCGGGAAGGGTCTACGAGCAGTACTTC. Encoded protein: CSARGSGLAGRVYEQYF.

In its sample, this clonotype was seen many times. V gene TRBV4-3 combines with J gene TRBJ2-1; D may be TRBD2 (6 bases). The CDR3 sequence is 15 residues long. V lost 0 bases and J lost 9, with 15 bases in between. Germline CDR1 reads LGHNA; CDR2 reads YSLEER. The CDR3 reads CASSQERDLDTEQFF. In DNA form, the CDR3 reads TGCGCCAGCAGCCAAGAAAGGGACTTGGATACTGAGCAGTTCTTC.

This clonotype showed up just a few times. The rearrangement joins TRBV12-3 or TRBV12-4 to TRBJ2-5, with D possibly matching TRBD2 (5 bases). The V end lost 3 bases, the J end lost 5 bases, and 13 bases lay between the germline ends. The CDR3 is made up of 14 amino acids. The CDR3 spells CASSFFGVGETQYF. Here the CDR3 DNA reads TGTGCCAGCAGTTTCTTCGGGGTCGGTGAGACCCAGTACTTC.

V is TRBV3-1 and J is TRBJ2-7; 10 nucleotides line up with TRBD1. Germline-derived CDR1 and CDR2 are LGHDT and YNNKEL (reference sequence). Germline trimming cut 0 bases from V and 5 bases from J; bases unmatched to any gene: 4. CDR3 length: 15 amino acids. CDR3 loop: CASSQDTGQGNEQYF. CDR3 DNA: TGTGCCAGCAGCCAAGATACGGGACAGGGGAACGAGCAGTACTTC.